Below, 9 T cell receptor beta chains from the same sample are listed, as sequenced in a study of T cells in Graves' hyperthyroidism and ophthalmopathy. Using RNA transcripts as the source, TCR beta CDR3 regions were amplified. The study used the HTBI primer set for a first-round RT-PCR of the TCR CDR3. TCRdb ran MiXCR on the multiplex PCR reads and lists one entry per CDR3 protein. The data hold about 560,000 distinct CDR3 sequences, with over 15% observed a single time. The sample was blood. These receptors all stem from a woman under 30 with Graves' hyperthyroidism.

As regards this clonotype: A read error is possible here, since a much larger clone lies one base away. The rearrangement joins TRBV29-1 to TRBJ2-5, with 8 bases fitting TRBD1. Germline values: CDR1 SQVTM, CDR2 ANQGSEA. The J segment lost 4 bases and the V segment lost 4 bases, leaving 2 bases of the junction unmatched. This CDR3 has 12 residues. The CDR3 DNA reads TGCAGCGTTGGACAGGGGCCAGAGACCCAGTACTTC. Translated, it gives CSVGQGPETQYF.

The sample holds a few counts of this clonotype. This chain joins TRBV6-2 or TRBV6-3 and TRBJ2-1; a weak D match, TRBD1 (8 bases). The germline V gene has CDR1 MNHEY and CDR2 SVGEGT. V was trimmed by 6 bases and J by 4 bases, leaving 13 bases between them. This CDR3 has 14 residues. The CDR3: CASSGGTGYNEQFF. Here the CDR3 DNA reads TGTGCCAGCAGCGGGGGGACAGGATACAATGAGCAGTTCTTC.

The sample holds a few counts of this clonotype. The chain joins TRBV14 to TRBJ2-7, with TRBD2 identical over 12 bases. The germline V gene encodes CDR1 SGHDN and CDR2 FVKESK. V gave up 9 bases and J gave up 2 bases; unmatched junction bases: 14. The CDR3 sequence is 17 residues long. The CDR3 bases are TGTGCCAGTGCGATGACTAGCGGGGGACCGTTTCCCTACGAGCAGTACTTC. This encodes CASAMTSGGPFPYEQYF.

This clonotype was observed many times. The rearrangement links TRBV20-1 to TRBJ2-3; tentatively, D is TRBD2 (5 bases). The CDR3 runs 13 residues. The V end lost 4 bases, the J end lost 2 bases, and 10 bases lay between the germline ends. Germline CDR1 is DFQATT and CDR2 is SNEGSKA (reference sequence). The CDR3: CSAIGSATDTQYF. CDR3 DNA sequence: TGCAGTGCTATTGGTAGCGCCACAGATACGCAGTATTTT.

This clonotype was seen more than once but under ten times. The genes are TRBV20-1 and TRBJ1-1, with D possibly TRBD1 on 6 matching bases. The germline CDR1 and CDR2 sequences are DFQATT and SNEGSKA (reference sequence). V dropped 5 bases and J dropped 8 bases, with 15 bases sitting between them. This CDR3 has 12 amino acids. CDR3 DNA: TGCAGTGCTGCGAGGGGGGTCGCAGAAGCTTTCTTT. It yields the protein CSAARGVAEAFF.

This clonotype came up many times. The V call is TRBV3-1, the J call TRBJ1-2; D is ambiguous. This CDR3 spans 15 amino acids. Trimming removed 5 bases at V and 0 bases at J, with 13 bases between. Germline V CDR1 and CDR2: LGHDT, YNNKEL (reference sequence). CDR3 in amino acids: CASSSHPTANYGYTF. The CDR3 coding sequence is TGTGCCAGCAGCTCTCACCCGACGGCTAACTATGGCTACACCTTC.

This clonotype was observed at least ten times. The CDR3 coding sequence is TGTGCCAGCAGCCCAACTAGCGGGAGTGTTAGCGGGGAGCTGTTTTTT. Protein: CASSPTSGSVSGELFF. The chain links TRBV7-6 to TRBJ2-2; 11 nucleotides match TRBD2. The CDR3 has 16 amino acids. Germline V gene data show CDR1 as SGHVS and CDR2 as FNYEAQ. The ends lost 5 bases at V and 7 bases at J; junction bases unmatched: 9.

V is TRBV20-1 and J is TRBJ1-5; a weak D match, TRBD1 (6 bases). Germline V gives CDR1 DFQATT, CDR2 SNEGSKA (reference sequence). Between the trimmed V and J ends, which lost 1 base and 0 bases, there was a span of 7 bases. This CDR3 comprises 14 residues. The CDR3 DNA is TGCAGTGCTAGAGGGGGGCTTAGCAATCAGCCCCAGCATTTT. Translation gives CSARGGLSNQPQHF.

The CDR3 region is CASSPVGFYGYTF. The CDR3 DNA is TGTGCCAGCTCCCCCGTAGGTTTTTATGGCTACACCTTC. V is TRBV7-8 and J is TRBJ1-2; D not certain. The CDR3 length is 13 residues. V lost 8 bases, J lost 5 bases, and 15 bases lay in between. The germline CDR1 and CDR2 sequences are SGHVS and FQNEAQ.